This entry is about one T cell receptor (beta chain). Its antigen remains unidentified. The PCR made use of 60 Vbeta and 13 Jbeta primers. The repertoire was sequenced with immunoSEQ multiplex PCR; TCRdb's copy has only in-frame clones and lacks some. The repertoire holds 170,000 or so clones, with less than 90% as singletons. The CDR3 loop spans 15 amino acids. Trimming stripped 2 bases from V and 16 bases from J, with 21 bases between. Germline CDR1 MGHRA, CDR2 YSYEKL. This entry belongs to a study of cytomegalovirus exposure and HLA in healthy donors. In the study overall: About 77 million unique TCRs from HLA-typed donors made up an early data release. The study, taken as a whole, reports: Researchers left out some V segments, among them TRBV6-2 and TRBV6-3, as indistinguishable. There was a cluster of highly shared sequence variants that was likely a sequencing artifact.

The clonotype comes from a man aged 50 to 59 in good health and CMV-seronegative. What was sequenced was PBMCs. V is TRBV4-1 and J is TRBJ1-6, with a weak D call TRBD1 (6 bases). DNA of the CDR3: TGCGCCAGCAGCCAACCGGACAGCGGGGTTCACCCACTCCACTTT. It codes for CASSQPDSGVHPLHF.